The 17 T cell receptor beta chains below all came from one sample that was sequenced in a study of cytomegalovirus exposure and HLA in healthy donors. TCRdb's copy holds only in-frame clones and misses some; the assay was immunoSEQ multiplex PCR. The sample consists of 200,000 to 300,000 clones, around 86% of them appearing once. Specimen: PBMCs. These receptors came from a woman aged 30 to 39 in good health and CMV-seropositive.

In its sample, this clone was seen a few times. The chain uses TRBV28 and TRBJ2-7, with 10 bases aligning to TRBD1. V lost 4 bases, J lost 4 bases, and 10 bases stayed unmatched. The CDR3 has 16 residues. CDR1 and CDR2 (germline): MDHEN, SYDVKM. CDR3 residues: CASSSYHDRGQYEQYF. CDR3 sequence (DNA): TGTGCCAGCAGTTCATATCACGACAGGGGGCAGTACGAGCAGTACTTC.

This chain connects TRBV7-8 to TRBJ2-7; D is ambiguous. With 5 bases removed from V and 2 bases from J, the gap between germline ends came to 10 bases. From germline, CDR1 is SGHVS and CDR2 FQNEAQ. The length of the CDR3 is 13 residues. The CDR3 DNA reads TGTGCCAGCAGCCCAGGAATTACCTACGAGCAGTACTTC. Protein: CASSPGITYEQYF. Complete variable domain (other parts from reference TRBV7-8 and TRBJ2-7): GAGVSQSPRYKVAKRGQDVALRCDPISGHVSLFWYQQALGQGPEFLTYFQNEAQLDKSGLPSDRFFAERPEGSVSTLKIQRTQQEDSAVYLCASSPGITYEQYFGPGTRLTVT.

The chain couples TRBV30 to TRBJ2-7; D is unclear. The CDR3 contains 13 residues. Germline CDR1 GTSNPN, CDR2 SVGIG (reference sequence). The V gene lost 4 bases and the J gene lost 5 bases, with 15 bases spanning the gap. The CDR3 spells CAWNLLASDEQYF. CDR3 DNA sequence: TGTGCCTGGAATTTATTAGCCAGCGACGAGCAGTACTTC.

The V and J genes are TRBV6-7 and TRBJ2-7, with 8 bases lining up with TRBD1. TRBV6-7 has ORF status, its function being uncertain. This CDR3 is built from 14 residues. Trimming removed 6 bases from V and 4 bases from J; junction bases left unmatched: 8. CDR3 in amino acids: CASSRTGSIYEQYF. CDR3 nucleotide sequence: TGTGCCAGCAGCCGGACAGGGTCTATATACGAGCAGTACTTC.

V and J are TRBV10-1 and TRBJ1-2, with a weak D call TRBD1 (6 bases). In germline, CDR1 is WNHNN, CDR2 SYGVQD (reference sequence). The CDR3 loop spans 13 amino acids. Trimming left V 7 bases short and J 4 bases short, with 13 bases between. The CDR3 protein is CASINRVGYGYTF. Here the CDR3 DNA reads TGCGCCAGCATTAACAGGGTTGGCTATGGCTACACCTTC.

V is TRBV10-1 and J is TRBJ2-2; D perhaps matches TRBD1 (6 bases). The CDR3 is made up of 14 amino acids. Looked up from germline, CDR1 is WNHNN and CDR2 is SYGVQD (reference sequence). V was shortened by 5 bases and J by 3 bases, with 10 bases between the two germline ends. CDR3 protein: CASSKDSYTGELFF. Written as DNA, the CDR3 is TGCGCCAGCAGTAAGGACAGTTACACCGGGGAGCTGTTTTTT.

The V call is TRBV28, the J call TRBJ1-2, with 7 nucleotides matching TRBD1. In germline, CDR1 is MDHEN, CDR2 SYDVKM. The CDR3 is made up of 13 amino acids. The trim removed 3 bases at V and 7 bases at J, leaving 5 bases unmatched. The CDR3 is CASSFEGARGYTF. The CDR3 DNA reads as TGTGCCAGCAGTTTTGAGGGGGCGCGTGGCTACACCTTC.

A single count supports this clone. The chain employs TRBV7-8 and TRBJ1-2, with D tentatively TRBD1 (5 bases). Trimming cost V 2 bases and J 4 bases, with 14 bases left between them. This CDR3 is built from 15 residues. CDR1 and CDR2 from the germline V gene are SGHVS and FQNEAQ. The CDR3 sequence is CASSLQGSFSYGYTF. In DNA form, the CDR3 reads TGTGCCAGCAGCTTACAGGGTTCATTCTCCTATGGCTACACCTTC.

J is TRBJ1-1 and V is TRBV15, with D perhaps matching TRBD1 (5 bases). Looked up from germline, CDR1 is LNHNV and CDR2 is YYDKDF (reference sequence). The CDR3 sequence is 12 residues long. V was clipped by 4 bases and J by 8 bases, with 11 bases between them. In DNA, the CDR3 is TGTGCCACCAGCACAAGCTCAGGGGAAGCTTTCTTT. This translates into CATSTSSGEAFF.

The V gene is TRBV5-1, the J gene TRBJ2-6, with D tentatively TRBD1 (5 bases). Germline V gene lookup returns CDR1 SGHRS and CDR2 YFSETQ. The CDR3 is 18 residues long. V was pared by 0 bases and J by 0 bases, with 13 bases between. The CDR3 is CASSLEGPRLSGANVLTF. The CDR3 DNA sequence: TGCGCCAGCAGCTTGGAGGGGCCTAGGCTCTCTGGGGCCAACGTCCTGACTTTC.

The rearrangement uses TRBV7-6 and TRBJ2-1, with D perhaps TRBD2 (6 bases). Trimming took off 0 bases at V and 7 bases at J, with 19 bases between the two ends. CDR3 length: 17 amino acids. Germline CDR1 and CDR2: SGHVS and FNYEAQ. The CDR3 DNA is TGTGCCAGCAGCTTAGCGCATGGGCTAGCGAGTACTAATGAGCAGTTCTTC. Residues: CASSLAHGLASTNEQFF.

The chain recombines TRBV11-3 with TRBJ2-5, with a tentative D call TRBD2 (6 bases). The CDR3 totals 12 residues. Trimming took off 6 bases at V and 7 bases at J, with 12 bases between the two ends. Germline V gives CDR1 SGHNT, CDR2 YENEEA. The CDR3 reads CASRRDSLTQYF. In DNA form, the CDR3 reads TGTGCCAGCAGACGGGACTCGTTGACCCAGTACTTC.

This chain's CDR3 is CASRPGTANTGELFF. The CDR3 bases are TGTGCCAGCAGGCCCGGGACAGCCAACACCGGGGAGCTGTTTTTT. This chain joins TRBV11-2 and TRBJ2-2, with 7 bases matching TRBD1. CDR1 SGHAT and CDR2 FQNNGV come from the germline V gene. The CDR3 is 15 amino acids. V dropped 6 bases and J dropped 2; count of bases not matched to a gene: 6.

The chain joins TRBV5-1 to TRBJ2-1; the match to TRBD1 covers 7 bases. V lost 2 bases to trimming and J lost 7 bases; unmatched junction nucleotides: 3. The CDR3 is made up of 13 amino acids. CDR1 and CDR2 from the germline V gene are SGHRS and YFSETQ. CDR3 residues: CASSFDRENEQFF. In DNA form, the CDR3 reads TGCGCCAGCAGCTTCGACAGGGAAAATGAGCAGTTCTTC.

This chain connects TRBV7-8 to TRBJ2-7; possible D gene TRBD2, 5 bases. Trimming removed 0 bases at V and 2 bases at J, with 8 bases between. Germline CDR1 SGHVS, CDR2 FQNEAQ. The CDR3 runs 14 residues. CDR3 nucleotides: TGTGCCAGCAGCTTAGCAGCGGTCCCCTACGAGCAGTACTTC. Translating it yields CASSLAAVPYEQYF. Based on the CDR3 plus reference TRBV7-8 and TRBJ2-7, the full variable domain is GAGVSQSPRYKVAKRGQDVALRCDPISGHVSLFWYQQALGQGPEFLTYFQNEAQLDKSGLPSDRFFAERPEGSVSTLKIQRTQQEDSAVYLCASSLAAVPYEQYFGPGTRLTVT.

As regards this clone: The same CDR3 arises from other DNA sequences in this sample as well. The rearrangement uses TRBV27 and TRBJ2-7, with TRBD2 matching over 11 bases. J was trimmed by 2 bases and V by 6 bases; bases with no gene match: 0. Germline V gives CDR1 MNHEY, CDR2 SMNVEV (reference sequence). CDR3 length: 13 amino acids. Here the CDR3 DNA reads TGTGCCAGCAGGACTAGCGGGACCTACGAGCAGTACTTC. Translation: CASRTSGTYEQYF.

V usage is TRBV4-1 and J usage is TRBJ2-5; D is undetermined. Deletions cut 4 bases from V and 1 base from J, with 7 bases between. The V gene's germline CDR1 is MGHRA and CDR2 YSYEKL. CDR3 length: 13 residues. This CDR3 reads CASSRASQETQYF. CDR3 coding DNA: TGCGCCAGCAGCCGAGCCTCCCAAGAGACCCAGTACTTC.